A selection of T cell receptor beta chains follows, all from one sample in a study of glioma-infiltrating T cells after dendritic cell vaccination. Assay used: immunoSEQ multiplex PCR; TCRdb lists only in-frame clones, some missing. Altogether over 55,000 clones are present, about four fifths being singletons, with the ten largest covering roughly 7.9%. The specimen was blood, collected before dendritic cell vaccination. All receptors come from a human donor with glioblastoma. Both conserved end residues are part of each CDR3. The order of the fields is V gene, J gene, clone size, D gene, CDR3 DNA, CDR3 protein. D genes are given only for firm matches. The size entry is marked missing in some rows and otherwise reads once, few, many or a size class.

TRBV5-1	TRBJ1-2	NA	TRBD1	TGCGCCAGCAGCTTAGGACAGGTATATGGCTACACCTTC	CASSLGQVYGYTF
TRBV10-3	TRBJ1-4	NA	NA	TGTGCCATCAGCAACAGACAGCACGAAAAACTGTTTTTT	CAISNRQHEKLFF
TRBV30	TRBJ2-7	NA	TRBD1	TGTGCCTGGAGAGAGGGGGCGGACGAGCAGTACTTC	CAWREGADEQYF
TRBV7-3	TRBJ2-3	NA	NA	TGTGCCAGCAGCTTATCCCACAGGGATACGCAGTATTTT	CASSLSHRDTQYF
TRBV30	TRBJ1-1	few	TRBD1	TGTGCCTGGAGCACCGGGACAGTGGAGATCACTGAAGCTTTCTTT	CAWSTGTVEITEAFF
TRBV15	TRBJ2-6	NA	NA	TGTGCCACCAGCAGAGCCAAAATGGTAGGGGTAACGGGGGCCAACGTCCTGACTTTC	CATSRAKMVGVTGANVLTF
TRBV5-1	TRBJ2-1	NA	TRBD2	TGCGCCAGCAGCTTCGGTAGCGGGGGTGGCAATGAGCAGTTCTTC	CASSFGSGGGNEQFF
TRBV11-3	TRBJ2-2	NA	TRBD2	TGTGCCAGCAGTCCGGGAGGAGCCGGGGAGCTGTTTTTT	CASSPGGAGELFF
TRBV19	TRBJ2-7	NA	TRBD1	TGTGCCAGTAGAAATTCTGCCATTGGGACAGCCGATACCTACGAGCAGTACTTC	CASRNSAIGTADTYEQYF
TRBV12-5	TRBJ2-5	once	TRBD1	TGTGCTAGTGGTTCGGACAGGGGAGAGACCCAGTACTTC	CASGSDRGETQYF
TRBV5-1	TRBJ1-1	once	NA	TGCGCCAGCAGCTTGGGAGGGCAGCTCATGAACACTGAAGCTTTCTTT	CASSLGGQLMNTEAFF
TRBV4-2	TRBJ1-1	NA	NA	TGTGCCAGCAGAGAAACTTGGAGGGACGACACTGAAGCTTTCTTT	CASRETWRDDTEAFF
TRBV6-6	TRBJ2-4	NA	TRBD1	TGTGCCAGCAGTACTTTATTGCAGGACAGGGCCAGCATTCAGTACTTC	CASSTLLQDRASIQYF
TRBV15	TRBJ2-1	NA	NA	TGTGCCACCAGCAGAGATTCGGCTGCGGGCAATGAGCAGTTCTTC	CATSRDSAAGNEQFF
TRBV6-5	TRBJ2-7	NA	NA	TGTGCCAGCAGAACAGATTCCTACGAGCAGTACTTC	CASRTDSYEQYF
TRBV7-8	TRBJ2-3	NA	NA	TGTGCCAGCAGCTTAGCCCCCCAGGGGGGTGCGCAGTATTTT	CASSLAPQGGAQYF
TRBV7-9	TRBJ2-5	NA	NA	TGTGCCAGCAGCAGACGGGACTTTGAGACCCAGTACTTC	CASSRRDFETQYF
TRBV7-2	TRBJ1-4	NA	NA	TGTGCCAGCAGCACAGGGTCTGGTGAAAAACTGTTTTTT	CASSTGSGEKLFF
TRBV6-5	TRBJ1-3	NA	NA	TGTGCCAGCAGTCCGCAGGGGTCTGGAAACACCATATATTTT	CASSPQGSGNTIYF
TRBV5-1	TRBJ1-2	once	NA	TGCGCCGGCAGCCCCGGACACGAATTCTATGGCTACACCTTC	CAGSPGHEFYGYTF
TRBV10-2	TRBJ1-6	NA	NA	TGCGCCAGCCGAGACGACAGGCCACCCCTCCACTTT	CASRDDRPPLHF
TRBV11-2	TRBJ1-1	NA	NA	TGTGCCAGCAGCTTAAATAGCGGTCTGATTTTGAACACTGAAGCTTTCTTT	CASSLNSGLILNTEAFF
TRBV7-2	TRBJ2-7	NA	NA	TGTGCCAGCAGCTTACGTGCAGGGGCCTACGAGCAGTACTTC	CASSLRAGAYEQYF
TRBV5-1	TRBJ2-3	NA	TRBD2	TGCGCCAGCAGCTTGGTTCGAGCGGGGGGTGATACGCAGTATTTT	CASSLVRAGGDTQYF
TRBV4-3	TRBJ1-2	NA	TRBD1	TGCGCCAGCAGCCAAGTCGCAGGGGGTGCTAACTATGGCTACACCTTC	CASSQVAGGANYGYTF
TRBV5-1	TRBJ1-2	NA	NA	TGCGCCAGCAGCTTGGCCGGGGTTACACATGGCTACACCTTC	CASSLAGVTHGYTF
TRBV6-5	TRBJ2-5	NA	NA	TGTGCCAGCAGTAGAGGGCAAGAGACCCAGTACTTC	CASSRGQETQYF
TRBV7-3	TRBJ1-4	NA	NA	TGTGCCAGCAGCCCGCGACAGTCGAGTAATGAAAAACTGTTTTTT	CASSPRQSSNEKLFF
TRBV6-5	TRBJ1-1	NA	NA	TGTGCCAGCAGTTATGGAGGGGACACTGAAGCTTTCTTT	CASSYGGDTEAFF
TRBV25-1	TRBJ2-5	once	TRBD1	TGTGCCAGCAGTAGACAGGGTGTCAGAGAGACCCAGTACTTC	CASSRQGVRETQYF
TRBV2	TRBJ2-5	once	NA	TGTGCCAGCAAGGACTCCAACGTGGAGACCCAGTACTTC	CASKDSNVETQYF
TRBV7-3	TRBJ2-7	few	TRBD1	TGTGCCAGCAGCCCCGGGACAGGGGGGAACGAGCAGTACTTC	CASSPGTGGNEQYF
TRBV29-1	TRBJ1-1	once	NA	TGCAGCGTTGATTTAAGGCGGAGTAAGAACACTGAAGCTTTCTTT	CSVDLRRSKNTEAFF
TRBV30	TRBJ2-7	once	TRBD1	TGTGCCTGGAGCCCCCTCCGGGACAGGGGTGTCGAGCAGTACTTC	CAWSPLRDRGVEQYF
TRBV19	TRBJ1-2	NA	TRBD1	TGTGCCAGTAGTCTCTACCGGGACAGGGACTATGGCTACACCTTC	CASSLYRDRDYGYTF
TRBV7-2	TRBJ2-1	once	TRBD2	TGTGCCAGCAGCCGCCGCGCGGGGGTGGCCAACCGGGAGCAGTTCTTC	CASSRRAGVANREQFF
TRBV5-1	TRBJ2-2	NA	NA	TGCGCCAGTACGACAGGCGACGCGAACACCGGGGAGCTGTTTTTT	CASTTGDANTGELFF
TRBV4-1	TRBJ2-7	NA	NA	TGCGCCAGCAGCCAAGGGACTCACTCCGCCGAGCAGTACTTC	CASSQGTHSAEQYF
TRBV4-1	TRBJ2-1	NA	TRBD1	TGCGCCAGCAGCCAAGCACCGGGACAGGGGGCCTACAATGAGCAGTTCTTC	CASSQAPGQGAYNEQFF
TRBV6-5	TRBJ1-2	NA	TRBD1	TGTGCCAGCAGCCCACGGCGTCGGGACAGGGATGGCTACACCTTC	CASSPRRRDRDGYTF
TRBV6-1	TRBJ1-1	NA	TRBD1	TGTGCCAGCAGCGGGACAGGGGAAGGCACTGAAGCTTTCTTT	CASSGTGEGTEAFF
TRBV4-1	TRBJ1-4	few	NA	TGCGCCAGCAGCCAAGAGTCCCAGGTGGCGGAAAAACTGTTTTTT	CASSQESQVAEKLFF
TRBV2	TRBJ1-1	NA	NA	TGTGCCAGCAGTGACTGGAACACTGAAGCTTTCTTT	CASSDWNTEAFF
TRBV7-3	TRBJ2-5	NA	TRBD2	TGTGCCAGCAGCCTGGGCGGGGGGGTCGGTGAGACCCAGTACTTC	CASSLGGGVGETQYF
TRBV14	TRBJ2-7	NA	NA	TGTGCCAGCAGCCAAGGCCGGACTTTCGGGTTGTACTTC	CASSQGRTFGLYF
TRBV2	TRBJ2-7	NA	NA	TGTGCCAGCAGTGAGCCGGACGAGCAGTACTTC	CASSEPDEQYF
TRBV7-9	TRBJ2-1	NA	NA	TGTGCCAGCAGCTTAGCGGGGGGGCACTACAATGAGCAGTTCTTC	CASSLAGGHYNEQFF
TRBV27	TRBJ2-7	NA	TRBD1	TGTGCCAGCAGTTTTGGCCCGGGACAGGGGGTATACGAGCAGTACTTC	CASSFGPGQGVYEQYF
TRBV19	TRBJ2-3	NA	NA	TGTGCCAGTAAGAGGACTGAGGTCACAGATACGCAGTATTTT	CASKRTEVTDTQYF
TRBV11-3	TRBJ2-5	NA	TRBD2	TGTGCCAGCAGCCCCGGAGCGGGGGGCCCCTTGCGAGGCCAAGAGACCCAGTACTTC	CASSPGAGGPLRGQETQYF
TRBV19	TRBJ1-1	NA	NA	TGTGCCAGTACCAGGAACATGAACACTGAAGCTTTCTTT	CASTRNMNTEAFF
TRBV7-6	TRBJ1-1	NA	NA	TGTGCCAGCAGCCCCGGACATCTTCTAGGGGCTTTCTTT	CASSPGHLLGAFF
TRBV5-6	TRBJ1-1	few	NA	TGTGCCAGCAGTTACGATCGGAGGGCTGAAGCTTTCTTT	CASSYDRRAEAFF
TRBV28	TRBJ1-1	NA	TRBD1	TGTGCCAGCAGAACCAAGACAGGGCCTTACACTGAAGCTTTCTTT	CASRTKTGPYTEAFF
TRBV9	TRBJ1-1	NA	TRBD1	TGTGCCAGCAGCATCGGACAGGGGAACACTGAAGCTTTCTTT	CASSIGQGNTEAFF